A selection of T cell receptor beta chains follows, all from one sample in a study of T-cell memory formation after mild COVID-19. One entry per CDR3 protein results from TCRdb running MiXCR on the 5' RACE reads. The data show about 470,000 distinct CDR3 sequences, around a quarter seen once. Input material: PBMCs or a T cell subset sorted from them (not recorded which). Source of these receptors: an adult woman who had mild COVID-19 (a few samples of this study predate the infection). Cell type and time point are not known. Each CDR3 is given with its conserved first and last residue. The D gene is left open where the match is weak. Some rows have no size entry. The others give once, few or many, or a class for an expanded clone.

CDR3 protein	CDR3 DNA	J gene	V gene	D gene	clone size
CASSLTRHNEQFF	TGTGCCAGCAGCTTAACTAGGCACAATGAGCAGTTCTTC	TRBJ2-1	TRBV5-4	.	.
CASSLAQINYGYTF	TGTGCCAGCAGCTTAGCGCAGATTAACTATGGCTACACCTTC	TRBJ1-2	TRBV7-9	.	few
CSVFARGLAAYNEQFF	TGCAGCGTTTTCGCCCGAGGACTAGCGGCCTACAATGAGCAGTTCTTC	TRBJ2-1	TRBV29-1	TRBD2	few
CSAPRGTLYTDTQYF	TGCAGTGCCCCCCGTGGGACTCTGTACACAGATACGCAGTATTTT	TRBJ2-3	TRBV20-1	.	.
CSVAGPSSYNEQFF	TGCAGCGTTGCTGGTCCGAGCTCCTACAATGAGCAGTTCTTC	TRBJ2-1	TRBV29-1	.	many
CASSLSGTGGEKLFF	TGTGCCAGCAGTCTATCCGGGACAGGGGGCGAAAAACTGTTTTTT	TRBJ1-4	TRBV12-3/TRBV12-4	TRBD1	few
CASSRLNANYGYTF	TGTGCCAGCAGCCGTCTGAACGCGAACTATGGCTACACCTTC	TRBJ1-2	TRBV6-1	.	few
CASSLREGPQFF	TGTGCCAGCAGCTTGCGGGAGGGACCGCAGTTCTTC	TRBJ2-1	TRBV7-2	TRBD2	few
CASSIGELEAFF	TGTGCCAGTAGTATTGGTGAACTTGAAGCTTTCTTT	TRBJ1-1	TRBV19	.	once
CASSPIAGGGYTF	TGTGCCAGCTCACCTATCGCGGGAGGCGGCTACACCTTC	TRBJ1-2	TRBV18	.	.
CASSLYQWYEQFF	TGTGCCAGCAGTTTATATCAGTGGTATGAGCAGTTCTTC	TRBJ2-1	TRBV12-3/TRBV12-4	.	.
CASSLQGLVSEQYF	TGCGCCAGCAGCTTACAGGGTCTTGTTTCCGAGCAGTACTTC	TRBJ2-7	TRBV5-1	.	few
CAISESNEQYF	TGTGCCATCAGTGAGTCGAACGAGCAGTACTTC	TRBJ2-7	TRBV10-3	.	few
CASSLNTPGTEAFF	TGTGCCAGCAGTTTAAATACTCCGGGGACTGAAGCTTTCTTT	TRBJ1-1	TRBV12-3/TRBV12-4	.	few
CSAKDSDEYSNQPQHF	TGCAGTGCAAAGGACAGTGACGAATATAGCAATCAGCCCCAGCATTTT	TRBJ1-5	TRBV20-1	.	.
CASSLGSAWGEQFF	TGTGCCAGCAGCTTAGGATCCGCATGGGGTGAGCAGTTCTTC	TRBJ2-1	TRBV7-9	.	.
CASRLAGNSYEQYF	TGTGCCAGCAGGCTAGCGGGGAACTCCTACGAGCAGTACTTC	TRBJ2-7	TRBV12-3/TRBV12-4	TRBD2	few